The 2 T cell receptor beta chains listed next were all sequenced from one sample in a study of T cell responses to AZD1222 COVID-19 vaccine. Clones were read by immunoSEQ multiplex PCR, and TCRdb kept only the in-frame ones, dropping some. This sample has about 110,000 clones, with roughly 92% found just once. Sample: peripheral blood, taken 28 days after the second AZD1222 dose. Receptors were obtained from an adult who received the AZD1222 COVID-19 vaccine.

The J gene is TRBJ1-3, the V gene TRBV7-8; D remains ambiguous. The germline V gene has CDR1 SGHVS and CDR2 FQNEAQ. The CDR3 has 13 amino acids. V shed 6 bases and J shed 0 bases, with 6 bases lying between them. Here the CDR3 reads CASSVLSGNTIYF. In DNA, the CDR3 is TGTGCCAGCAGTGTTCTCTCTGGAAACACCATATATTTT.

This clone was found once. V usage is TRBV11-2 and J usage is TRBJ1-3; TRBD1 agrees at 9 bases. Trimming cost V 5 bases and J 3 bases; bases outside gene matches: 5. The V gene's germline CDR1 is SGHAT and CDR2 FQNNGV. The CDR3 spans 15 residues. The CDR3 is CASSVTGGYGNTIYF. The CDR3 DNA reads as TGTGCCAGCAGCGTGACAGGGGGTTATGGAAACACCATATATTTT.